The clone carrying this T cell receptor beta chain was counted ten times or more. What it binds is not known. This specimen belongs to a study of human T cells and chemical hapten exposure. Findings and caveats of the study: TCRs at a frequency above 1 in 1000 stayed unchanged with DPC sensitization. PT1 expanded TCR numbers tracked positively with patch test score.

The germline V gene encodes CDR1 DFQATT and CDR2 SNEGSKA (reference sequence). The ends were cut back, 3 bases at V and 2 bases at J, with 11 bases in the middle. The CDR3 runs to 14 residues. Time point indicated: patch test 3, about 24 weeks after DPC sensitization. The sample's treatment: therapeutic diphenylcyclopropenone sensitization with weekly scalp DPC. Non-pregnant alopecia patients aged 18 to 70, suitable for DPC therapy. TCRdb re-derived calls from the RACE reads in MiXCR, one entry per CDR3 protein. The sample yields more than 80,000 distinct CDR3 sequences, approximately 11% seen once. This TCR was sampled from a woman between 50 and 59 years old with alopecia areata. Some clones in this sample may be carry-over from other donors' samples. Sample: whole blood, taken in connection with sensitization to the hapten diphenylcyclopropenone (DPC). The V and J genes are TRBV20-1 and TRBJ1-5, with unresolved D. The DNA of the CDR3 is TGCAGTGCTAGCACTTATGAGGGCAATCAGCCCCAGCATTTT. This codes for CSASTYEGNQPQHF.